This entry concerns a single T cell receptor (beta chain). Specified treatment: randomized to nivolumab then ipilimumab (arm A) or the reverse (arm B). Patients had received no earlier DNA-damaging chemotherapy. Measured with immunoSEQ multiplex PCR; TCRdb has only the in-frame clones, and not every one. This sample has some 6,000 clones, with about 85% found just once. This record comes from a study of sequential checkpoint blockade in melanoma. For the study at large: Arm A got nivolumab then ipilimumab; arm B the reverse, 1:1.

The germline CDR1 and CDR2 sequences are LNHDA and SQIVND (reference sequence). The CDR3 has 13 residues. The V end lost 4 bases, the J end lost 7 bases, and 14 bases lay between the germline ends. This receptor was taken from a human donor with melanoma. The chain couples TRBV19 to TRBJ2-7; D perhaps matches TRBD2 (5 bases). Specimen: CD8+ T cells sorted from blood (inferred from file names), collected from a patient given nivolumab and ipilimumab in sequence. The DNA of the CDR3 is TGTGCCAGTAGTAACGACCACCCGGGGGAGCAGTACTTC. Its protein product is CASSNDHPGEQYF.